This T cell receptor beta chain was retrieved from a study of shared clonotypes between healthy human individuals. Study observations and caveats: Inspection by rarefaction showed sorted-subset sequencing to be incomplete despite large depth. Across a handful of donors, naive CD4 shared roughly 5%, naive CD8 less than 4%, memory CD4 about 2.4%, memory CD8 approximately 0.4%.

Researchers partitioned CD4+ cells into CD45RA+ naive and CD45RA-negative memory subsets. Notes on this clone: Its antigen is not identified.

The CDR3 consists of 18 residues. Germline V gene data show CDR1 as SGHAT and CDR2 as FQNNGV. V trimming: 1 base; J trimming: 6 bases; junction bases outside the gene matches: 10. The assay was carried out at the deep level. The data were produced by immunoSEQ multiplex PCR, yet TCRdb's version contains in-frame clones alone and is incomplete. This sample has some 1.5 million clones, with roughly 96% found just once. Sequencing was done on a sample of naive CD4+ T cells sorted from blood. Described subset: CD45RA+ positively selected. This TCR derives from a man aged 25 to 40 in good health. The chain joins TRBV11-2 to TRBJ2-1; 12 bases map to TRBD2. CDR3 nucleotides: TGTGCCAGCAGCTTAGTATTTCCCCGACTAGCGGGAGCCAATGAGCAGTTCTTC. Protein: CASSLVFPRLAGANEQFF.